The clone carrying this TCR beta chain was seen more than once but under ten times. Its antigen is as yet unknown. Unmatched junction bases numbered 8, after V lost 4 bases and J lost 7 bases. The CDR3 contains 15 residues. Germline loops: CDR1 SQVTM, CDR2 ANQGSEA. By 5'RACE template switching, TCR cDNA was produced, with a universal primer site and UMIs added in the process. TCRdb fed the 5' RACE reads into MiXCR, producing one record per CDR3 protein. The repertoire holds 200,000 to 250,000 distinct CDR3 sequences, with 3% to 4% as singletons. The data were obtained in a study of T cells after yellow fever vaccination. Study-wide points: Abundant clonotypes (contaminants from the bulk population) could be present in FACS-sorted repertoires. At approximately 96% for CD4 and approximately 88% for CD8, most primary-vaccination clones showed up again after the booster. A faster peak, day 5 versus 15, was reached by the weaker secondary response.

This rearrangement joins TRBV29-1 to TRBJ2-1, with 12 bases that match TRBD2. Sequencing was performed on CD4+ T cells sorted from PBMCs, taken 10 days after the yellow fever booster vaccination. This clonotype was obtained from a man aged 18 to 29 who received the YFV17D yellow fever vaccine. The CDR3 loop reads CSVVTSGGPGNEQFF. DNA of the CDR3: TGCAGCGTTGTGACTAGCGGGGGCCCTGGTAATGAGCAGTTCTTC.